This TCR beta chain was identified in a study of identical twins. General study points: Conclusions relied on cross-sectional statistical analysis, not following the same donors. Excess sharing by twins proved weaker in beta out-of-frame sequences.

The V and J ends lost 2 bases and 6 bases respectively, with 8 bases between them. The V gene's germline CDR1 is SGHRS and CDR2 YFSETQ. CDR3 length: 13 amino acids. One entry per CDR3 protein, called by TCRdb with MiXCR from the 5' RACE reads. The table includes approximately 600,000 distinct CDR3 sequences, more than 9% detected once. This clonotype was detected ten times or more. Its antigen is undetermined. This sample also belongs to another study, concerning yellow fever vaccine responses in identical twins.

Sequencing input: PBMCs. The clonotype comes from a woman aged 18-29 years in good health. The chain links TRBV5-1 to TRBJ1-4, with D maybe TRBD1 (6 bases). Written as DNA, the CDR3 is TGCGCCAGCAGCTTTAGGACAGATGAAAAACTGTTTTTT. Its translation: CASSFRTDEKLFF. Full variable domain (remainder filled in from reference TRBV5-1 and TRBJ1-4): KAGVTQTPRYLIKTRGQQVTLSCSPISGHRSVSWYQQTPGQGLQFLFEYFSETQRNKGNFPGRFSGRQFSNSRSEMNVSTLELGDSALYLCASSFRTDEKLFFGSGTQLSVL.